This passage covers 10 T cell receptor beta chains from one sample sequenced in a study of T cell repertoires in cytomegalovirus infection. One entry per CDR3 protein results from TCRdb running MiXCR on the reads. The sample shows about 740,000 distinct CDR3 sequences, roughly 36% of them seen only once. The sequenced material came from PBMCs. These receptors originate from a human donor in good health (CMV status not recorded). Some clones in this sample may be carry-over from other donors' samples.

This clonotype has only a few counts. For the CDR3, the DNA is TGTGCCAGCAGTGAATATCGGGGGAGAGGTGAGACCCAGTACTTC. Its protein product is CASSEYRGRGETQYF. J is TRBJ2-5 and V is TRBV25-1; maybe TRBD2 (6 bases). CDR1 MGHDK and CDR2 SYGVNS come from the germline V gene. Trimming removed 0 bases from V and 5 bases from J, with 13 bases in between. The CDR3 spans 15 residues. Combining the CDR3 with reference TRBV25-1 and TRBJ2-5 gives the whole variable domain EADIYQTPRYLVIGTGKKITLECSQTMGHDKMYWYQQDPGMELHLIHYSYGVNSTEKGDLSSESTVSRIRTEHFPLTLESARPSHTSQYLCASSEYRGRGETQYFGPGTRLLVL.

This clonotype was seen a few times. V and J are TRBV20-1 and TRBJ2-7; 11 bases fit TRBD2. The CDR3 extends over 16 amino acids. Germline V CDR1 and CDR2: DFQATT, SNEGSKA (reference sequence). The ends lost 3 bases at V and 1 base at J; junction bases unmatched: 8. The CDR3 coding sequence is TGCAGTGCTAGCGACCTAGCGGGGGGCCTTTCCTACGAGCAGTACTTC. Its protein is CSASDLAGGLSYEQYF.

The chain is built from TRBV5-5 and TRBJ2-7; TRBD1 is a possible D gene (5 bases). This CDR3 region has 14 residues. Germline V gene sequence: CDR1 SGHKS, CDR2 YYEKEE (reference sequence). Trimming shortened V by 4 bases and J by 7 bases, and 18 bases separated the two germline ends. CDR3 bases: TGTGCCAGCAGCCCAGGGTGGGCAGACAATGAGCAGTACTTC. Its translation is CASSPGWADNEQYF.

The rearrangement joins TRBV7-3 to TRBJ2-6; no clear D. CDR3 length: 15 residues. Trimming removed 2 bases at V and 0 bases at J, with 5 bases between. The germline CDR1 and CDR2 sequences are SGHTA and FQGTGA. CDR3 nucleotides: TGTGCCAGCAGCTTATCGTTCTCTGGGGCCAACGTCCTGACTTTC. It specifies CASSLSFSGANVLTF.

The rearrangement links TRBV28 to TRBJ2-2; weak D call: TRBD1 (5 bases). From germline, CDR1 is MDHEN and CDR2 SYDVKM. V was clipped by 5 bases and J by 1 base, with 14 bases between them. The CDR3 is made up of 16 amino acids. The CDR3 nucleotides read TGTGCCAGCAGTCTCGGGTCCAGGGAGAACACCGGGGAGCTGTTTTTT. This encodes CASSLGSRENTGELFF.

This clonotype occurred many times. Here the CDR3 DNA reads TGCGCCAGCAGCGACAGACAGCTCCGGTCCGGCTACACCTTC. Translation: CASSDRQLRSGYTF. The gene calls are TRBV4-1 and TRBJ1-2; maybe TRBD1 (5 bases). The CDR3 contains 14 residues. V lost 5 bases, J lost 8 bases, and 18 bases lay in between. Germline V CDR1 and CDR2: MGHRA, YSYEKL.

This clonotype appeared a single time. This rearrangement joins TRBV3-1 to TRBJ2-7, with D unclear. The CDR3 contains 16 residues. V lost 1 base and J 0 bases, leaving 13 bases between the germline ends. The V gene's germline CDR1 is LGHDT and CDR2 YNNKEL (reference sequence). This CDR3 is CASSQVGLRSSYEQYF. The CDR3 DNA reads as TGTGCCAGCAGCCAAGTCGGGCTGCGGAGCTCCTACGAGCAGTACTTC.

This chain links TRBV6-2 or TRBV6-3 with TRBJ2-1, with TRBD2 matching over 11 bases. V was clipped by 2 bases and J by 4 bases; unmatched bases: 4. CDR1 and CDR2 from the germline V gene are MNHEY and SVGEGT. The CDR3 contains 16 residues. The CDR3 is CASSYRLAGMYNEQFF. The DNA for the CDR3 is TGTGCCAGCAGTTACAGACTAGCGGGGATGTACAATGAGCAGTTCTTC.

This clonotype has more than one count but fewer than ten. The CDR3 region has the DNA TGTGCCAGCAGCCGAAACTTCCAAGAGACCCAGTACTTC. Translation gives CASSRNFQETQYF. V and J are TRBV7-9 and TRBJ2-5; D uncertain. V gave up 5 bases and J gave up 1 base, with 8 bases separating them. CDR3 size: 13 residues. CDR1 and CDR2 from the germline V gene are SEHNR and FQNEAQ (reference sequence).

This chain joins TRBV28 and TRBJ1-2; D is unclear. There are 12 residues in the CDR3. Trimming removed 7 bases at V and 3 bases at J, with 9 bases between. Germline CDR1 and CDR2: MDHEN and SYDVKM. The DNA for the CDR3 is TGTGCCAGCAATGGTATACACTATGGCTACACCTTC. This translates into CASNGIHYGYTF.